This entry describes one T cell receptor beta chain. Antigen: not known. Profiled with immunoSEQ multiplex PCR; TCRdb holds only in-frame clones, not every one. The data contain under 200,000 clones, about 90% of them singletons. This specimen comes from a study of T cell responses to AZD1222 COVID-19 vaccine. Study outcomes and limitations: Spike regions recognized by vaccine-associated CD4 TCRs spanned the protein, led by 160-218 and 743-854. At baseline, just six or seven AZD1222 recipients tested seropositive.

Looked up from germline, CDR1 is SGHDT and CDR2 is YYEEEE. The length of the CDR3 is 13 residues. Trimming at V came to 4 bases and at J to 15 bases, leaving 10 bases not matched to a gene. Here the sequenced sample was peripheral blood, taken on day 0 of MenACWY control vaccination. The chain has TRBV5-6 and TRBJ1-6; the match to TRBD1 covers 7 bases. The sequence came from an adult in good health. Here the CDR3 reads CASSPKRGTVLHF. In nucleotides, the CDR3 is TGTGCCAGCAGCCCTAAGCGGGGGACAGTCCTCCACTTT.